What follows are 19 T cell receptor beta chains derived from one specimen sequenced in a study of blood T cells in healthy people across ages. The second PCR ran roughly 7 to 12 cycles with a sample-barcoded 5' primer and J-beta primers. TCRdb passed the 5' RACE reads through MiXCR, listing each CDR3 protein once. The sample carries 800,000 to 1,300,000 distinct CDR3 sequences, about 25% recorded once. These data were likewise used in another study, on T cells of mothers and their children.

Source material: blood. Receptor source: a girl aged 2-9 years in good health.

This clonotype occurred a few times. This rearrangement joins TRBV3-1 to TRBJ2-5; tentative D call: TRBD2 (6 bases). This CDR3 has 15 residues. Deletions cut 0 bases from V and 5 bases from J, with 13 bases between. In germline, CDR1 is LGHDT, CDR2 YNNKEL (reference sequence). The CDR3 DNA follows: TGTGCCAGCAGCCAAGATCTAGCGATACTGGAGACCCAGTACTTC. Translated, it gives CASSQDLAILETQYF.

The genes are TRBV4-1 and TRBJ2-6; no clear D gene. The CDR3 length is 12 residues. The V and J ends lost 0 bases and 8 bases respectively, with 2 bases between them. Per germline, CDR1 MGHRA and CDR2 YSYEKL. The CDR3 DNA follows: TGCGCCAGCAGCCAAGATACCAACGTCCTGACTTTC. Encoded protein: CASSQDTNVLTF.

The rearrangement uses TRBV7-4 and TRBJ1-5, with D unclear. The CDR3 totals 14 residues. Looked up from germline, CDR1 is SGHVT and CDR2 is SQSDAQ. V dropped 5 bases and J dropped 5 bases, with 13 bases sitting between them. This chain's CDR3 is CASSPTLWYQPQHF. Here the CDR3 DNA reads TGTGCCAGCAGCCCAACATTGTGGTATCAGCCCCAGCATTTT.

This clonotype was seen only a few times. The chain carries TRBV6-1 and TRBJ2-6; 8 bases are a match to TRBD2. Trimming took 5 bases from V and 1 from J; bases not matched to a gene: 7. CDR1 MNHNS and CDR2 SASEGT come from the germline V gene. The CDR3 contains 17 residues. The chain's CDR3 is CASSPREGRSGANVLTF. In DNA, the CDR3 is TGTGCCAGCAGTCCCCGGGAGGGAAGGTCTGGGGCCAACGTCCTGACTTTC.

This clonotype was observed a few times. This chain connects TRBV16 to TRBJ1-4; D may be TRBD1 (5 bases). The CDR3 is 13 residues long. The V and J ends lost 2 bases and 10 bases respectively, with 11 bases between them. The germline gives CDR1 KGHSY, CDR2 FQNENV. The CDR3 DNA reads as TGTGCCAGCAGCCAACCCCAGGGAGGAAAACTGTTTTTT. It is translated as CASSQPQGGKLFF.

This clonotype was seen a few times. CDR3 protein: CASSLGRGTSGMYEQYF. CDR3 sequence (DNA): TGCGCCAGCAGCTTGGGAAGGGGGACTAGCGGGATGTACGAGCAGTACTTC. The chain has TRBV5-1 and TRBJ2-7; 13 nucleotides match TRBD2. The CDR3 is made up of 17 amino acids. CDR1 is SGHRS, CDR2 YFSETQ, per germline. After removal of 0 bases from V and 4 bases from J, the junction contained 7 bases not matched to a gene. Full variable domain (outside the CDR3, taken from reference TRBV5-1 and TRBJ2-7): KAGVTQTPRYLIKTRGQQVTLSCSPISGHRSVSWYQQTPGQGLQFLFEYFSETQRNKGNFPGRFSGRQFSNSRSEMNVSTLELGDSALYLCASSLGRGTSGMYEQYFGPGTRLTVT.

The chain uses TRBV28 and TRBJ1-2; TRBD1 aligns across 7 bases. CDR1 MDHEN and CDR2 SYDVKM come from the germline V gene. This CDR3 region has 13 residues. After removal of 6 bases from V and 4 bases from J, the junction contained 5 bases not matched to a gene. The CDR3 here is CASSSGQFYGYTF. In DNA form, the CDR3 reads TGTGCCAGCAGCTCGGGACAGTTCTATGGCTACACCTTC.

This clonotype was found a few times. The chain couples TRBV21-1 to TRBJ2-5; TRBD2 reflects the table's D call only, with no check against the DNA. The J call may not be correct, given that the DNA end is closer to TRBJ2-7. TRBV21-1 is a recognized pseudogene. The CDR3 is 13 amino acids. Written as DNA, the CDR3 is TGTGCCAGCAGCAATGGGCAGTCCTACGAGCAGTACTTC. Translation: CASSNGQSYEQYF.

Only a few counts were recorded for this clonotype. The chain carries TRBV2 and TRBJ1-5; D is uncertain. CDR3 size: 14 residues. The germline V gene has CDR1 SNHLY and CDR2 FYNNEI. V lost 4 bases to trimming and J lost 5 bases, with 12 bases between them. The CDR3 spells CASSVEGSHQPQHF. For the CDR3, the DNA is TGTGCCAGCAGTGTAGAAGGGTCACATCAGCCCCAGCATTTT.

The J gene is TRBJ2-1, the V gene TRBV29-1; D not certain. The CDR3 totals 17 residues. Trimming stripped 4 bases from V and 0 bases from J, with 19 bases between. Germline assignment: CDR1 SQVTM and CDR2 ANQGSEA. In DNA form, the CDR3 reads TGCAGCGTTGGGGCCCCGGCCTCCATGAGCTCCTACAATGAGCAGTTCTTC. Translated, it gives CSVGAPASMSSYNEQFF.

This chain connects TRBV4-1 to TRBJ2-3; TRBD2 aligns across 7 bases. In germline, CDR1 is MGHRA, CDR2 YSYEKL. The CDR3 is 16 residues long. The trim removed 6 bases at V and 0 bases at J, leaving 9 bases unmatched. In DNA form, the CDR3 reads TGCGCCAGCAGTCCCACGGCGGGAGTTAGCACAGATACGCAGTATTTT. This translates into CASSPTAGVSTDTQYF.

This clonotype was counted once. The genes are TRBV6-5 and TRBJ1-2; 10 positions agree with TRBD1. CDR3 length: 13 amino acids. After removal of 5 bases from V and 7 bases from J, the junction contained 4 bases not matched to a gene. The germline gives CDR1 MNHEY, CDR2 SVGAGI. The CDR3 DNA follows: TGTGCCAGCAGTCGACAGGGGGCGGCTGGCTACACCTTC. Protein: CASSRQGAAGYTF.

The chain is built from TRBV7-9 and TRBJ2-1; D not certain. The J call may be faulty, since TRBJ2-7 better matches the DNA end. Germline V CDR1 and CDR2: SEHNR, FQNEAQ (reference sequence). The CDR3 is 15 residues long. The CDR3 DNA follows: TGTGCCAGCAGCGCCCCCGGTGGGAAGGCCTACGAGCAGTACTTC. Translation gives CASSAPGGKAYEQYF.

The chain carries TRBV4-2 and TRBJ2-4; D remains unclear. The CDR3 length is 15 residues. Germline CDR1 is LGHNA and CDR2 is YNFKEQ. Trimming removed 0 bases at V and 10 bases at J, with 16 bases between. The CDR3 protein is CASSQDLTDTGIQYF. The CDR3 DNA follows: TGTGCCAGCAGCCAAGATCTCACCGATACCGGAATTCAGTACTTC.

The chain couples TRBV2 to TRBJ2-7, with 13 nucleotides matching TRBD2. The CDR3 spans 15 residues. Germline trimming cut 6 bases from V and 3 bases from J; bases unmatched to any gene: 5. The germline gives CDR1 SNHLY, CDR2 FYNNEI. The CDR3 DNA reads as TGTGCCAGCAGGCAGGGACTAGCGGGAAACTACGAGCAGTACTTC. This codes for CASRQGLAGNYEQYF. Looking up the rest from reference TRBV2 and TRBJ2-7 gives the full variable domain: EPEVTQTPSHQVTQMGQEVILRCVPISNHLYFYWYRQILGQKVEFLVSFYNNEISEKSEIFDDQFSVERPDGSNFTLKIRSTKLEDSAMYFCASRQGLAGNYEQYFGPGTRLTVT.

The chain couples TRBV7-2 to TRBJ2-5, with a weak D call TRBD1 (8 bases). Trimming removed 1 base from V and 1 base from J, with 19 bases in between. CDR3 size: 18 residues. Per germline, CDR1 SGHTA and CDR2 FQGNSA. CDR3 residues: CASSLDERGQVPQETQYF. CDR3 DNA: TGTGCCAGCAGCTTAGACGAGCGGGGACAGGTGCCCCAAGAGACCCAGTACTTC.

V is TRBV28 and J is TRBJ1-2; D gene ambiguous. The germline V gene has CDR1 MDHEN and CDR2 SYDVKM. The length of the CDR3 is 15 residues. Between the trimmed V and J ends, which lost 5 bases and 4 bases, there was a span of 17 bases. This CDR3 is CASSASPGLSYGYTF. The CDR3 DNA sequence: TGTGCCAGCAGTGCTAGCCCCGGACTGTCCTATGGCTACACCTTC.

V usage is TRBV27 and J usage is TRBJ1-3; unclear D gene. CDR1 is MNHEY, CDR2 SMNVEV, per germline (reference sequence). CDR3 length equals 14 residues. V was trimmed by 8 bases and J by 1 base, leaving 12 bases between them. CDR3 sequence: CASSPSGSGNTIYF. The CDR3 nucleotides read TGTGCCAGCTCCCCGTCCGGGTCTGGAAACACCATATATTTT.

A few counts support this clonotype. V gene TRBV29-1 combines with J gene TRBJ2-3; D is ambiguous. This CDR3 spans 13 amino acids. V dropped 0 bases and J dropped 6 bases, with 10 bases sitting between them. CDR1 and CDR2 (germline): SQVTM, ANQGSEA. The CDR3 DNA follows: TGCAGCGTTGAAGATAGTAAGGAGGATACGCAGTATTTT. It codes for CSVEDSKEDTQYF.